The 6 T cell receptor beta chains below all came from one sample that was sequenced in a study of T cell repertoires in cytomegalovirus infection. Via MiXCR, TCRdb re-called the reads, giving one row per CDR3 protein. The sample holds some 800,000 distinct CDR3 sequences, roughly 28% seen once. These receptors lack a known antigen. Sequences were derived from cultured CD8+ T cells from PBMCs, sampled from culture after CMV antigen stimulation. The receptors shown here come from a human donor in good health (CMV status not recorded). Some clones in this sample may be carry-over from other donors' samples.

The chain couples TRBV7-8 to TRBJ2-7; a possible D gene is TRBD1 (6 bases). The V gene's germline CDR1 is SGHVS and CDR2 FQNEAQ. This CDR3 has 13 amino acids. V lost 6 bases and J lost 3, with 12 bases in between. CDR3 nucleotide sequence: TGTGCCAGCAGTTACGACAGGAACTACGAGCAGTACTTC. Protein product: CASSYDRNYEQYF.

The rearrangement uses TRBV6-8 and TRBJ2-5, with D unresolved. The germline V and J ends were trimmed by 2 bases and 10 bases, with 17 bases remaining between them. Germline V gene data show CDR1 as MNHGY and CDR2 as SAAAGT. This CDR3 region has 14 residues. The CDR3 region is CASSYHLASVGQYF. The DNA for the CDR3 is TGTGCCAGCAGTTACCACCTTGCTTCTGTGGGCCAGTACTTC.

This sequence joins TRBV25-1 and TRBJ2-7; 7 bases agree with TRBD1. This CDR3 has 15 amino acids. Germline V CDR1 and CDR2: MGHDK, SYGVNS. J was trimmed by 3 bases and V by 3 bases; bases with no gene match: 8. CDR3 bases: TGTGCCAGCAGTGACCCGGGACAGAACCTCTACGAGCAGTACTTC. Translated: CASSDPGQNLYEQYF.

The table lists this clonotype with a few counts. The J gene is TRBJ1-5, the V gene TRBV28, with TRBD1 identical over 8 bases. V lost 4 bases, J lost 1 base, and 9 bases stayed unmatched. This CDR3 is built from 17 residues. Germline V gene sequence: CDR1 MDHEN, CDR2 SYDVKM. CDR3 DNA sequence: TGTGCCAGCAGTTCCCGCAGGGGGCAAAGGAGCAATCAGCCCCAGCATTTT. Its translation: CASSSRRGQRSNQPQHF.

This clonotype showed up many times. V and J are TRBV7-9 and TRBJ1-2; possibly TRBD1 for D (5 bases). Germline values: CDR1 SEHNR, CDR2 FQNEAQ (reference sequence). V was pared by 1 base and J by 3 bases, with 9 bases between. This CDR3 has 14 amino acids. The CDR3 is CASSLGRVDYGYTF. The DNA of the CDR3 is TGTGCCAGCAGCTTAGGCAGGGTGGACTATGGCTACACCTTC.

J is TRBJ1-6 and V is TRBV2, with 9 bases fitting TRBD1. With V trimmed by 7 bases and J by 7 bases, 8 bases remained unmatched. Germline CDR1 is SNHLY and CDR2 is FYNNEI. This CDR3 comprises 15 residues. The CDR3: CASIRWTGENSPLHF. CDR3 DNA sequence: TGTGCCAGCATAAGATGGACAGGGGAAAATTCACCCCTCCACTTT.